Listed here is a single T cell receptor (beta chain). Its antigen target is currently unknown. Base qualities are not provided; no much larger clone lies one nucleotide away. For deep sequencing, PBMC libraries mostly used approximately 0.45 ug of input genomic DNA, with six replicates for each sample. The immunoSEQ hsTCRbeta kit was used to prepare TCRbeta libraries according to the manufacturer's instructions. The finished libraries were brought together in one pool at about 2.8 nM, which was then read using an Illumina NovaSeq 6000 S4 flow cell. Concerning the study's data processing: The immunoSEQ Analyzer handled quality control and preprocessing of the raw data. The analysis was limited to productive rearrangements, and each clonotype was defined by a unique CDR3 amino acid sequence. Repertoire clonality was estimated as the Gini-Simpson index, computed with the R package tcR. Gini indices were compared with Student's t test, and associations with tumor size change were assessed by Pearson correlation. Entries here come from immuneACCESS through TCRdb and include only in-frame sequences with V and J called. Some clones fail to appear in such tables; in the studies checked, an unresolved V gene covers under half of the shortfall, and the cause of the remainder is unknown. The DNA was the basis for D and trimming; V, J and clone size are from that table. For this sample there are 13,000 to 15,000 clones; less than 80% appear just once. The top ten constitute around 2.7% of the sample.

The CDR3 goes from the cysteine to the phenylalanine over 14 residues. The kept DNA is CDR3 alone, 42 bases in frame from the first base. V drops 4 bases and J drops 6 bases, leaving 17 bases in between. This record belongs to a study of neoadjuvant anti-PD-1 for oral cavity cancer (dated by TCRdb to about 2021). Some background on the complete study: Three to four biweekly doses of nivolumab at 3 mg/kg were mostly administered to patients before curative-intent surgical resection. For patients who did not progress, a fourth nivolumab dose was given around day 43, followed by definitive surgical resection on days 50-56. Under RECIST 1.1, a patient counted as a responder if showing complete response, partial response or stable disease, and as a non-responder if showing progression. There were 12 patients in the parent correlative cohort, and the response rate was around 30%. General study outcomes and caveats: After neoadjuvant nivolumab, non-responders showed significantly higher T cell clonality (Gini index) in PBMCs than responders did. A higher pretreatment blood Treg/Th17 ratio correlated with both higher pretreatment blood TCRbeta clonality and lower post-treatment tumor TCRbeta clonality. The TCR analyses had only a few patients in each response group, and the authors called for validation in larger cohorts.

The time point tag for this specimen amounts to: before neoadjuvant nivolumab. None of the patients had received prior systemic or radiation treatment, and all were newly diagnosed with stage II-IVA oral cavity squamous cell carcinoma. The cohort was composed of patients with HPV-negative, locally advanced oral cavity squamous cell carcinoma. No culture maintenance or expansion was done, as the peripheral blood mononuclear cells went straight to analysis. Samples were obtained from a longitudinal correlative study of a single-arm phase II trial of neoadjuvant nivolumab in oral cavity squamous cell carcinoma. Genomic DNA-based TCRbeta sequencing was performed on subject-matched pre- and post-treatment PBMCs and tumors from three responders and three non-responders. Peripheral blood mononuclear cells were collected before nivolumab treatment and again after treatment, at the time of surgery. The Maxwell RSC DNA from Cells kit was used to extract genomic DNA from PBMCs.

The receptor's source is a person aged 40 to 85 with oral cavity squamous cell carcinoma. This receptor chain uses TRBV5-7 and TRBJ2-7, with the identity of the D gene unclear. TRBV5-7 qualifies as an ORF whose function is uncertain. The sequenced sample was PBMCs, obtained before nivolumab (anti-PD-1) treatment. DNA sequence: TGTGCCAGCAGCCGGGTTACAGATTCATCCGAGCAGTACTTC. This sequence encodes CASSRVTDSSEQYF.